This T cell receptor beta chain was identified during a study of human T cells and chemical hapten exposure. Turning to the study itself: Per-sample TCR yields varied mainly from small pooled library volume differences. Study-wide findings and caveats: Alopecia in all donors means immunity may differ from healthy individuals.

About this clonotype: Its antigen is not known.

Losses at the gene ends were 3 bases for V and 6 bases for J; bases not matched to a gene: 6. Germline CDR1 and CDR2: MDHEN and SYDVKM. The CDR3 contains 15 residues. Each CDR3 protein is one row after TCRdb ran MiXCR on the RACE reads. The sample carries around 260,000 distinct CDR3 sequences, about 8.1% recorded once. This sample's time point: pre-sensitization, week 0. Noted treatment: therapeutic diphenylcyclopropenone sensitization with weekly scalp DPC. Blood collection happened ahead of applying each patch test. This receptor was identified in a woman aged 40 to 55 with alopecia areata. Some clones in this sample may be carry-over from other donors' samples. This sequence joins TRBV28 and TRBJ2-2; TRBD2 aligns across 8 bases. The sequences come from whole blood, collected in connection with sensitization to the hapten diphenylcyclopropenone (DPC). CDR3 amino acids: CASSLRGVSAGELFF. The CDR3, as DNA: TGTGCCAGCAGTTTGCGGGGGGTTAGCGCCGGGGAGCTGTTTTTT. The full variable domain, in which reference TRBV28 and TRBJ2-2 provide the parts outside the CDR3, is DVKVTQSSRYLVKRTGEKVFLECVQDMDHENMFWYRQDPGLGLRLIYFSYDVKMKEKGDIPEGYSVSREKKERFSLILESASTNQTSMYLCASSLRGVSAGELFFGEGSRLTVL.